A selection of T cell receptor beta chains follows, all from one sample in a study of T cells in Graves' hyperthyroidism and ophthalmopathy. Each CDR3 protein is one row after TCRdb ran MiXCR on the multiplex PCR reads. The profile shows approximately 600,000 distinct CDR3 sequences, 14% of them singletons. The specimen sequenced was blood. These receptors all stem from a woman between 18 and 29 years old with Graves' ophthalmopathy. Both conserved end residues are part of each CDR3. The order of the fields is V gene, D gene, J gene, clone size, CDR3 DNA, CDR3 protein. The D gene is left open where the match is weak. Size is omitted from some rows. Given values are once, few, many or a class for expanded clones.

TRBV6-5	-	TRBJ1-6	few	TGTGCCAGCAGTTACTCGGGCAGTAATTCACCCCTCCACTTT	CASSYSGSNSPLHF
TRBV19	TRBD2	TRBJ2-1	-	TGTGCCAGTAGTATACAAAGGCTAGCGGGCTTGTACAATGAGCAGTTCTTC	CASSIQRLAGLYNEQFF
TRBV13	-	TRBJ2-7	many	TGTGCCAGCAGCCCCGCGCAACGACACCTTAGCTCCTACGAGCAGTACTTC	CASSPAQRHLSSYEQYF
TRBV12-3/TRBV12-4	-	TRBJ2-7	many	TGTGCCAGCAGTTTTACCCAAGACTACGAGCAGTACTTC	CASSFTQDYEQYF
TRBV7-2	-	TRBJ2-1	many	TGTGCCAGCAGCTTACTTGGCGGGACGGGGTACAATGAGCAGTTCTTC	CASSLLGGTGYNEQFF
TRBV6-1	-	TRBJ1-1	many	TGTGCCAGCAGGGGGCACATCTCCCTGAACACTGAAGCTTTCTTT	CASRGHISLNTEAFF
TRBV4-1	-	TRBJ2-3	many	TGCGCCAGCAGCCAAGTCGGGACCGAATACCGGGATACGCAGTATTTT	CASSQVGTEYRDTQYF
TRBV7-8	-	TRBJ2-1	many	TGTGCCAGCAGCTTAGATACGGGGGCGTACAATGAGCAGTTCTTC	CASSLDTGAYNEQFF
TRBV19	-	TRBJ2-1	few	TGTGCCAGTAGTATCCCTCCCGGAGATGAGCAGTTCTTC	CASSIPPGDEQFF
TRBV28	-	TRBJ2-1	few	TGTGTCAGCAGACTGACGGTCAATGAGCAGTTCTTC	CVSRLTVNEQFF
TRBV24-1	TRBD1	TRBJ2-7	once	TGTGCCACCAGTGATCCCCTCTCCGGGACAGGGGGCTACGAGCAGTACTTC	CATSDPLSGTGGYEQYF
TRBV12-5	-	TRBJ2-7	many	TGTGCTAGTGGTTGGGAACTGACAGAAGCGTCTACCTTCTCCTACGAGCAGTACTTC	CASGWELTEASTFSYEQYF
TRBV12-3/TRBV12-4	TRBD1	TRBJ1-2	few	TGTGCCAGCAGTCCACAGGGGGCACACCTAAACTATGGCCACACCTTC	CASSPQGAHLNYGHTF
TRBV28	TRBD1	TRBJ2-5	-	TGTGCCAGCAGTCCCCACACAGGGGTCCAAGAGACCCAGTACTTC	CASSPHTGVQETQYF
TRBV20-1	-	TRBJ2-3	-	TGCAGTGCTAGAGAAAGGACAGCCGGCACAGATACGCAGTATTTT	CSARERTAGTDTQYF
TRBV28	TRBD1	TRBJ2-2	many	TGTGCCAGCAGGGAGGACAGGGCCGGGAGCGGGGAGCTGTTTTTT	CASREDRAGSGELFF
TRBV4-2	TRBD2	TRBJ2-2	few	TGTGCCAGCAGCCAAGAGGGGACTAGCGGCTACACCGGGGAGCTGTTTTTT	CASSQEGTSGYTGELFF
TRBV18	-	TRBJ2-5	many	TGTGCCAGCTCACCACCGCCACGGGAGACCCAGTACTTC	CASSPPPRETQYF
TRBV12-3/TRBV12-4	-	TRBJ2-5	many	TGTGCCAGCAGTTTTCTGGAGACCCAGTACTTC	CASSFLETQYF
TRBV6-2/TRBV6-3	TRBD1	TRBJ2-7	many	TGTGCCAGCACCAACCAGGGGGCGCGCTACGAGCAGTACTTC	CASTNQGARYEQYF
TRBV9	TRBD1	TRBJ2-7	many	TGTGCCAGCAGCGTAGAGGGACAGGGGGCGCGGGACGAGCAGTACTTC	CASSVEGQGARDEQYF
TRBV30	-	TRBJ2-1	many	TGTGCCTGGAGTGTAAGGGGTTCCTACAATGAGCAGTTCTTC	CAWSVRGSYNEQFF
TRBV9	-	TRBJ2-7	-	TGTGCCAGCTCACCACGGACGGAAAAGACCTACGAGCAGTACTTC	CASSPRTEKTYEQYF
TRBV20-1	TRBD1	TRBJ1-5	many	TGCAGTGCTAGAGATGCTAGGCAGGGGGTTGGGCAGCCCCAGCATTTT	CSARDARQGVGQPQHF
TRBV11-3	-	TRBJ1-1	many	TGTGCCAGCAGCGCCCGGGTTTTGAACACTGAAGCTTTCTTT	CASSARVLNTEAFF
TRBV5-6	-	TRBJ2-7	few	TGTGCCAGCAGCCAGCTGGTGGGACTTGCCTACGAGCAGTACTTC	CASSQLVGLAYEQYF
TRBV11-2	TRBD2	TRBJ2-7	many	TGTGCCAGCAGCCTTACTAGCGGGAGGGGGTACGAGCAGTACTTC	CASSLTSGRGYEQYF
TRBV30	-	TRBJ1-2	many	TGTGCCTGGAGTTTTTACTATGGCTACACCTTC	CAWSFYYGYTF
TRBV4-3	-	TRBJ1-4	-	TGCGCCAGCAGCCAAGATTTGCAGGCCCCTAATGAAAAACTGTTTTTT	CASSQDLQAPNEKLFF
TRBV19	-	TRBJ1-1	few	TGTGCCAGTAGACAGGGAGGGCACACTGAAGCTTTCTTT	CASRQGGHTEAFF